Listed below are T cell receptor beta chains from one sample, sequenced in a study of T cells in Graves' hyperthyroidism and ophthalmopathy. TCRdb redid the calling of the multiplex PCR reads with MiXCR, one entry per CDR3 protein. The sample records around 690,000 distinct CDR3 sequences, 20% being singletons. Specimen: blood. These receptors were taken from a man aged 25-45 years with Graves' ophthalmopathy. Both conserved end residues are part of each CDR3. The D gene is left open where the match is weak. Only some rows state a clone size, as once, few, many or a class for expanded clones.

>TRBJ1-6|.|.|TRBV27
CASSPFGPGGNSPLHF
TGTGCCAGCAGCCCTTTTGGACCGGGGGGCAATTCACCCCTCCACTTT
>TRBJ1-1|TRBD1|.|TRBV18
CASSPRGTGAYGRMNTEAFF
TGTGCCAGCTCACCCAGAGGGACAGGGGCCTATGGTAGGATGAACACTGAAGCTTTCTTT
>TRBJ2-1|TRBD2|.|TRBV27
CASSLGLAFDEQFF
TGTGCCAGCAGTTTAGGACTAGCTTTCGATGAGCAGTTCTTC
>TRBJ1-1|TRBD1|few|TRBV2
CASSDYGQGARTEAFF
TGTGCCAGCAGTGATTATGGGCAGGGGGCGCGAACTGAAGCTTTCTTT
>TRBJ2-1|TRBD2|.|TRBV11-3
CASSRVLAELYNEQFF
TGTGCCAGCAGCCGCGTACTAGCGGAACTCTACAATGAGCAGTTCTTC
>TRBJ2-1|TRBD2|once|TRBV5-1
CASSRAGAPTGEQFF
TGCGCCAGCAGCCGAGCGGGAGCCCCGACGGGTGAGCAGTTCTTC
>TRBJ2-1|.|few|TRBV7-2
CASSRGLTGEQFF
TGTGCCAGCAGCCGAGGACTAACCGGGGAGCAGTTCTTC
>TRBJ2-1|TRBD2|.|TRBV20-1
CSARPTSGRNEQFF
TGCAGTGCTAGGCCTACTAGCGGGAGGAATGAGCAGTTCTTC
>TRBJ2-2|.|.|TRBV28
CATSDENTGELFF
TGTGCCACTTCGGACGAGAACACCGGGGAGCTGTTTTTT
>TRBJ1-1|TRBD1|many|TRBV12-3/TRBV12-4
CASRARGLRDTEAFF
TGTGCCAGCAGGGCCAGGGGGCTGAGGGACACTGAAGCTTTCTTT
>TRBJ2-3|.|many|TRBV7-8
CASSLEGYTDTQYF
TGTGCCAGCAGCTTAGAAGGATACACAGATACGCAGTATTTT
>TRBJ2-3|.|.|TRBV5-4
CASRGGQFTDTQYF
TGTGCCAGCAGGGGGGGACAGTTCACAGATACGCAGTATTTT
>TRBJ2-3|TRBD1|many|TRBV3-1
CASSQELTGMADTQYF
TGTGCCAGCAGCCAAGAACTGACAGGGATGGCAGATACGCAGTATTTT
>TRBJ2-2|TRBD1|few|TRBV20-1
CSARGIDRDTGELFF
TGCAGTGCTAGGGGGATCGACAGGGACACCGGGGAGCTGTTTTTT
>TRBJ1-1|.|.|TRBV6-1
CASLDSLNTEAFF
TGTGCCAGTTTGGACAGCTTGAACACTGAAGCTTTCTTT
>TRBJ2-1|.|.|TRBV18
CASSSQGIRHNEQFF
TGTGCCAGCTCATCACAGGGAATCAGGCACAATGAGCAGTTCTTC
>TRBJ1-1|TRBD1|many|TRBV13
CASSEGQRNTEAFF
TGTGCCAGCAGCGAGGGACAGAGGAACACTGAAGCTTTCTTT
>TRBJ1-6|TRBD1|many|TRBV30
CAWRRGQDSPLHF
TGTGCCTGGCGCCGGGGACAGGATTCACCCCTCCACTTT
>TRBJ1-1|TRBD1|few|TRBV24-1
CATRGRDRGLYTEAFF
TGTGCCACCAGGGGCCGGGACAGGGGGCTTTACACTGAAGCTTTCTTT
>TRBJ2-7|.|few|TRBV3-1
CASSNTGRGQYF
TGTGCCAGCAGCAACACGGGGAGAGGGCAGTACTTC
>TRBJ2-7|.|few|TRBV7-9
CASSKRGDEQYF
TGTGCCAGCAGCAAAAGGGGGGACGAGCAGTACTTC
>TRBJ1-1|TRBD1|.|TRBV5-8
CASSFRGRGTEAFF
TGTGCCAGCAGCTTCAGGGGGCGCGGGACTGAAGCTTTCTTT
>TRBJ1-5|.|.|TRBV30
CAWTSGGRAGQPQHF
TGTGCCTGGACCTCTGGAGGAAGGGCGGGTCAGCCCCAGCATTTT
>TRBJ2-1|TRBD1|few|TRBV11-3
CASSSSWTGDNEQFF
TGTGCCAGCAGCTCGTCGTGGACAGGGGACAATGAGCAGTTCTTC
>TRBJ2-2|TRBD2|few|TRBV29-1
CSVRLAGGTGELFF
TGCAGCGTTAGGCTAGCGGGAGGCACCGGGGAGCTGTTTTTT
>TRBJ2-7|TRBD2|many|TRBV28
CASTLGPAGGSYEQYF
TGTGCCAGCACCCTAGGGCCAGCGGGAGGTTCCTACGAGCAGTACTTC
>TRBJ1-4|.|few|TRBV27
CASSTGRDGEKLFF
TGTGCCAGCAGTACCGGCAGGGACGGGGAAAAACTGTTTTTT
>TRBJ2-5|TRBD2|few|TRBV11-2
CASSSTSGLQETQYF
TGTGCCAGCAGCTCGACTAGCGGTCTCCAAGAGACCCAGTACTTC
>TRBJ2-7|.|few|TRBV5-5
CASSFGGAGGDEQYF
TGTGCCAGCAGCTTTGGGGGCGCGGGCGGCGACGAGCAGTACTTC
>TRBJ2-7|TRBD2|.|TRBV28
CASTSGTYYEQYF
TGTGCCAGCACTAGCGGTACTTACTACGAGCAGTACTTC
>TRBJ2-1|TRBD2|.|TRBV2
CASRPRGGGLAGNEQFF
TGTGCCAGCAGGCCCCGAGGGGGGGGGTTAGCGGGAAATGAGCAGTTCTTC
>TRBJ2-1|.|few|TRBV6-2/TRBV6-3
CASGVGTRAEQFF
TGTGCCAGCGGGGTGGGAACTCGCGCTGAGCAGTTCTTC
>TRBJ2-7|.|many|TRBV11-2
CASSFEQGPYEQYF
TGTGCCAGCAGCTTTGAACAGGGACCCTACGAGCAGTACTTC
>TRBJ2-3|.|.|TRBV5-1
CASSLQSGARITDTQYF
TGCGCCAGCAGCTTGCAGTCAGGGGCACGAATCACAGATACGCAGTATTTT
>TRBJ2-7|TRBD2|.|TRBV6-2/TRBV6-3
CASRSTSGYEQYF
TGTGCCAGCCGGTCGACTAGCGGATACGAGCAGTACTTC
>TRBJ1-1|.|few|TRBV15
CATSFESGMNTEAFF
TGTGCCACCAGCTTCGAATCGGGAATGAACACTGAAGCTTTCTTT
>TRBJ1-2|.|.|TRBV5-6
CASGAGQYGYTF
TGTGCCAGTGGGGCAGGCCAATATGGCTACACCTTC
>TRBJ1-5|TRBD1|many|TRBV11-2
CASSRTGTGNQPQHF
TGTGCCAGCAGCCGAACCGGGACAGGTAATCAGCCCCAGCATTTT
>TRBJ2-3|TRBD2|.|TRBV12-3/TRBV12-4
CASSRTSGASTDTQYF
TGTGCCAGCAGTAGAACTAGCGGGGCTAGCACAGATACGCAGTATTTT
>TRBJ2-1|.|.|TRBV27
CASGLPGYNEQFF
TGTGCCAGTGGACTACCAGGTTACAATGAGCAGTTCTTC
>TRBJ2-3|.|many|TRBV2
CASSKIGTDGGQYF
TGTGCCAGCAGTAAAATCGGAACAGATGGTGGGCAGTATTTT
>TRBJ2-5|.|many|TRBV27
CASSLSRARGTQYF
TGTGCCAGCAGCTTAAGTCGGGCGAGGGGGACCCAGTACTTC
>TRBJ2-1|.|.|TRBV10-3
CATQGASGNNEQFF
TGTGCCACCCAGGGGGCTAGCGGAAACAATGAGCAGTTCTTC
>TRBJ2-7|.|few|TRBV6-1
CASSEALPPEQYF
TGTGCCAGCAGTGAAGCTCTCCCCCCCGAGCAGTACTTC
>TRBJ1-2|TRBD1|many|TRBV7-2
CASRLTGQGLYGYTF
TGTGCCAGCAGGTTAACGGGACAGGGCCTATATGGCTACACCTTC